The next 17 T cell receptor beta chains were all read from a single sample in a study of T cell responses to AZD1222 COVID-19 vaccine. TCRdb keeps only in-frame clones here, not all; method: immunoSEQ multiplex PCR. The repertoire holds around 150,000 clones, with approximately 88% as singletons. Sequenced material: peripheral blood, taken on day 0 of AZD1222 vaccination. Receptors originate from an adult in good health.

This clone has just one count. This chain uses TRBV28 with TRBJ2-7; maybe TRBD2 (6 bases). V was cut by 2 bases and J by 3 bases, with 14 bases left in between. The CDR3 is 15 residues long. Germline assignment: CDR1 MDHEN and CDR2 SYDVKM. This CDR3 reads CASSLRRGRDYEQYF. The CDR3 region has the DNA TGTGCCAGCAGTTTAAGGAGGGGCAGGGACTACGAGCAGTACTTC.

The chain uses TRBV30 and TRBJ1-5; D not resolved. Germline loops: CDR1 GTSNPN, CDR2 SVGIG (reference sequence). This CDR3 comprises 17 residues. V shed 0 bases and J shed 6 bases, with 21 bases lying between them. The CDR3: CAWSVNLQFSRVQPQHF. The CDR3, as DNA: TGTGCCTGGAGTGTAAATCTACAGTTCTCAAGAGTTCAGCCCCAGCATTTT.

This clone was seen a few times. The chain combines TRBV25-1 with TRBJ2-2; D tentatively reads TRBD1 or TRBD2 (5 bases each). The V and J ends lost 6 bases and 1 base respectively, with 12 bases between them. Per the germline V gene, CDR1 is MGHDK and CDR2 is SYGVNS. This CDR3 comprises 15 residues. CDR3 bases: TGTGCCAGCAGCCCGTGGGGACGGAACACCGGGGAGCTGTTTTTT. Translated: CASSPWGRNTGELFF.

V and J are TRBV6-2 or TRBV6-3 and TRBJ2-7; 11 positions agree with TRBD1. CDR1 is MNHEY and CDR2 is SVGEGT in the germline V gene. This CDR3 region has 14 residues. The J segment lost 5 bases and the V segment lost 4 bases, leaving 4 bases of the junction unmatched. CDR3 in amino acids: CASSSQGQGDEQYF. Written as DNA, the CDR3 is TGTGCCAGCAGTTCGCAGGGACAGGGGGACGAGCAGTACTTC.

This chain uses TRBV5-5 with TRBJ1-2, with 7 bases lining up with TRBD1. This CDR3 is 16 amino acids long. Trimming cost V 4 bases and J 2 bases; bases outside gene matches: 11. Germline V gives CDR1 SGHKS, CDR2 YYEKEE (reference sequence). The CDR3 bases are TGTGCCAGCAGCCGGGATGACAGGGTTTTAAACTATGGCTACACCTTC. Its protein is CASSRDDRVLNYGYTF.

The CDR3 spells CASSDRDSYNSPLHF. The CDR3 bases are TGTGCCAGCAGTGACAGGGACTCCTATAATTCACCCCTCCACTTT. V and J are TRBV2 and TRBJ1-6; possibly TRBD1 for D (5 bases). Looked up from germline, CDR1 is SNHLY and CDR2 is FYNNEI. The V and J ends lost 3 bases and 0 bases respectively, with 6 bases between them. The CDR3 has 15 amino acids.

The chain joins TRBV6-1 to TRBJ1-6, with no clear D. V lost 3 bases and J lost 7, with 7 bases in between. Germline V gene data show CDR1 as MNHNS and CDR2 as SASEGT. The CDR3 length is 13 residues. The CDR3 protein is CASSESSNSPLHF. For the CDR3, the DNA is TGTGCCAGCAGTGAGAGTTCAAATTCACCCCTCCACTTT.

A few counts support this clone. V gene TRBV11-2 combines with J gene TRBJ2-1; unclear D gene. V lost 1 base, J lost 0 bases, and 10 bases lay in between. This CDR3 region has 16 residues. The germline V gene has CDR1 SGHAT and CDR2 FQNNGV. The CDR3 region has the DNA TGTGCCAGCAGCTTAGGAGTAGCTAACTCCTACAATGAGCAGTTCTTC. This codes for CASSLGVANSYNEQFF.

The chain combines TRBV7-9 with TRBJ1-1; D gene ambiguous. V lost 1 base and J 6 bases, leaving 9 bases between the germline ends. Germline CDR1 and CDR2: SEHNR and FQNEAQ (reference sequence). The CDR3 runs to 13 residues. Written as DNA, the CDR3 is TGTGCCAGCAGCTTAGGAGGGCGCTCTGAAGCTTTCTTT. Translating gives CASSLGGRSEAFF.

The chain recombines TRBV7-9 with TRBJ1-2, with D uncertain. V was cut by 0 bases and J by 0 bases, with 14 bases left in between. The CDR3 runs 17 residues. Germline values: CDR1 SEHNR, CDR2 FQNEAQ (reference sequence). For the CDR3, the DNA is TGTGCCAGCAGCTTAGCGGCCGGGCAGCTATCTAACTATGGCTACACCTTC. This gives the protein CASSLAAGQLSNYGYTF.

The rearrangement uses TRBV5-1 and TRBJ1-1; D gene uncertain. Trimming took 4 bases from V and 5 from J, leaving 21 bases between them. From germline, CDR1 is SGHRS and CDR2 YFSETQ. This CDR3 has 16 residues. In nucleotides, the CDR3 is TGCGCCAGCAGCCCCGGAGCAGGCTGGGTAGGAACTGAAGCTTTCTTT. It is translated as CASSPGAGWVGTEAFF.

This chain links TRBV5-1 with TRBJ1-6, with 8 bases matching TRBD1. The CDR3 runs 17 residues. Per germline, CDR1 SGHRS and CDR2 YFSETQ. J gave up 10 bases and V 0 bases, and 12 bases lay outside the gene matches. The DNA of the CDR3 is TGCGCCAGCAGCTTGGAAGTGGGAGGGACAGGAGGGTCACCCCTCCACTTT. Translated, it gives CASSLEVGGTGGSPLHF.

The chain employs TRBV29-1 and TRBJ1-2, with D perhaps TRBD1 (5 bases). Trimming left V 4 bases short and J 6 bases short, with 12 bases between. Germline CDR1 and CDR2: SQVTM and ANQGSEA. The CDR3 sequence is 12 residues long. CDR3 DNA: TGCAGCGTTGCCAGGGAGTATAATGGCTACACCTTC. Encoded protein: CSVAREYNGYTF.

The chain joins TRBV2 to TRBJ2-7; no definite D call. The CDR3 sequence is 12 residues long. Between the trimmed V and J ends, which lost 8 bases and 4 bases, there was a span of 12 bases. Germline values: CDR1 SNHLY, CDR2 FYNNEI. CDR3 residues: CASGRATYEQYF. The CDR3 coding sequence is TGTGCCAGCGGTAGGGCTACTTACGAGCAGTACTTC.

V usage is TRBV3-1 (or the pseudogene TRBV3-2) and J usage is TRBJ1-1; D remains unclear. The CDR3 has 11 amino acids. Looked up from germline, CDR1 is LGHDT and CDR2 is YNNKEL (reference sequence). Between the trimmed V and J ends, which lost 3 bases and 5 bases, there was a span of 4 bases. This chain's CDR3 is CASSHLTEAFF. In DNA form, the CDR3 reads TGTGCCAGCAGCCACTTAACTGAAGCTTTCTTT.

The chain has TRBV28 and TRBJ1-5; no clear D gene. V was clipped by 2 bases and J by 5 bases, with 4 bases between them. The CDR3 contains 12 residues. Germline-derived CDR1 and CDR2 are MDHEN and SYDVKM. The CDR3 protein is CASSLSDQPQHF. In DNA form, the CDR3 reads TGTGCCAGCAGTTTAAGTGATCAGCCCCAGCATTTT. Full variable domain (missing parts from reference TRBV28 and TRBJ1-5): DVKVTQSSRYLVKRTGEKVFLECVQDMDHENMFWYRQDPGLGLRLIYFSYDVKMKEKGDIPEGYSVSREKKERFSLILESASTNQTSMYLCASSLSDQPQHFGDGTRLSIL.

This sequence joins TRBV30 and TRBJ1-1; TRBD1 is a possible D gene (5 bases). The germline V gene encodes CDR1 GTSNPN and CDR2 SVGIG (reference sequence). This CDR3 has 13 residues. The V gene lost 4 bases and the J gene lost 3 bases, with 12 bases spanning the gap. The CDR3 sequence is CAWTGNGDTEAFF. CDR3 nucleotides: TGTGCCTGGACAGGGAACGGGGACACTGAAGCTTTCTTT.